The T cell receptor (beta chain) described here comes from a study of shared clonotypes between healthy human individuals. Method: immunoSEQ multiplex PCR; TCRdb's copy keeps in-frame clones and lacks some. The table shows about 1.1 million clones, with roughly 77% occurring only once. The germline gives CDR1 SEHNR, CDR2 FQNEAQ (reference sequence). The CDR3 consists of 15 residues. Losses at the gene ends were 0 bases for V and 5 bases for J; bases not matched to a gene: 6. The sequencing input was memory CD4+ T cells from PBMCs. Subset noted: CD45RA-negative fraction. This clonotype was obtained from a man aged 18 to 29 in good health. Some clones in this sample may be carry-over from other donors' samples. This sequence joins TRBV7-9 and TRBJ2-5; 7 bases align to TRBD1. The CDR3 sequence: CASSLADRPLETQYF. CDR3 sequence (DNA): TGTGCCAGCAGCTTAGCGGACAGGCCATTGGAGACCCAGTACTTC.